The sequence of this T cell receptor (beta chain) was determined in a study of blood T cells in healthy people across ages (dated by TCRdb to between 2015 and 2016). About the investigation overall: In model experiments, template switching captured about one uniquely barcoded TCR beta cDNA molecule for every two T cells. Using deep sequencing normalized with unique cDNA molecular identifiers, the study measured how TCR beta repertoire diversity changes with age. The donors were divided into four age groups: young (average approximately 16 years), middle-aged (about 40), aged (under 70) and long-lived (about 80). To avoid experimental bias, donors of different ages were distributed randomly across sequencing lanes. The study analyzed two additional independent replicas of 1 million unique cDNA reads from the same blood draw for two donors, one aged 18 to 30 and one aged 80 or older. Broader findings and caveats from the paper: Compared with the aged group, more naive CD4+ T cells, fewer expanded clones and increased TCR diversity were shown by the long-lived group, suggesting age selection. Bulk unsorted PBMC profiling prevented conclusive comparison of naive and antigen-experienced compartments. Estimates of total diversity from one million sequenced T cells were regarded as lower bounds and underestimates. Observed TCR beta diversity per million T cells fell roughly linearly with age, and a significant reduction was already apparent by age roughly 41. There was a strong correlation between observed TCR beta diversity and the percentage of naive T cells measured by flow cytometry. Because the CMV infection status of the donors was unknown, age-related changes in expanded clonotypes may potentially have been confounded.

This clonotype was counted between two and nine times. The target of this receptor is not known. Base qualities are not provided; no much larger clone lies one nucleotide away. After removal of 6 bases from V and 6 bases from J, the junction retains 7 bases not matched to a gene. The germline V gene yields SGHRS for CDR1 and YFSETQ for CDR2. The CDR3 starts with the cysteine, ends with the phenylalanine, and has 15 residues. Only the CDR3 DNA is retained, 45 bases long and in frame from the first base. Library method: 5' RACE. The run used an Illumina HiSeq 2500. A second PCR of roughly 7 to 11 cycles was performed with a sample-barcoded 5' primer and a J-beta primer mix. Each TCR beta cDNA molecule received a unique molecular identifier from a template-switch 5' adaptor carrying 12 random nucleotides. Each sample yielded at least 3 million CDR3-containing paired-end reads. First-strand cDNA synthesis was performed from all RNA using the Mint cDNA synthesis kit, with priming by a TRBC-specific oligonucleotide. All cDNA was treated with uracil-DNA glycosylase and then went through a first 18-cycle PCR with the universal primers M1SS and BC2_uni_R. The study's processing was this. For normalization, 1 million high-quality reads were randomly selected from each sample, with every read carrying a distinct molecular identifier. Instead of being binned into consensus sequences, reads that shared molecular identifiers were thrown out. MiTCR, with a Q25 quality threshold and the strictest error-elimination algorithm, was used for CDR3 identification, clonotype clustering and error correction. A nonparametric unseen species model with Euler transformation was used to estimate a lower bound on total TCR beta diversity. TCRdb trimmed public reads at Q25 via fastp, called clones via MiXCR and kept in-frame beta chains. Every distinct CDR3 protein forms one entry, paired with its most common genes and DNA. The V and J calls were determined by TCRdb, not by the authors. In all, the sample holds 550,000 to 750,000 distinct CDR3 sequences, and around 21% of those were seen once. The ten largest make up around 3.4% of the sample.

Systemically healthy Caucasian individuals from Russia, around 38 in total and aged roughly 6 to 100 years, were included as donors. Around 9.8 milliliters of peripheral blood were collected from each donor into EDTA-treated Vacutainer tubes. Ficoll-Paque density-gradient centrifugation was used to isolate PBMCs, with at least 6.5 million per sample. Trizol reagent was used to extract total RNA from the PBMCs, yielding at least 6 micrograms per sample. The percentages of naive CD45RAhigh/CD27high T cells were determined by flow cytometry on a PBMC aliquot from every donor. The receptor was derived from a man between 65 and 85 years old in good health. The rearranged segments are TRBV5-1 and TRBJ2-1, with 12 middle bases fitting TRBD2. Sequencing was carried out using blood. The DNA is as follows: TGCGCCAGCAAGGAGGGACTAGCGGGTCTCAATGAGCAGTTCTTC. Its translation is CASKEGLAGLNEQFF. Beyond the CDR3, the reference TRBV5-1 and TRBJ2-1 genes provide the residues; the full variable domain reads: KAGVTQTPRYLIKTRGQQVTLSCSPISGHRSVSWYQQTPGQGLQFLFEYFSETQRNKGNFPGRFSGRQFSNSRSEMNVSTLELGDSALYLCASKEGLAGLNEQFFGPGTRLTVL.